Listed below are T cell receptor beta chains from one sample, sequenced in a study of T cell changes during pregnancy in multiple sclerosis. Sequencing used immunoSEQ multiplex PCR; TCRdb keeps in-frame clones, though not all of them. The top ten hold 3% to 4% of the sample, which has roughly 63,000 clones, 85% to 95% seen once. The material was CD8+ T cells from peripheral blood mononuclear cells, obtained in the second trimester of pregnancy. These receptors were obtained from a female donor with multiple sclerosis, enrolled in a pregnancy study. CDR3s include the opening cysteine and the closing phenylalanine or tryptophan. The D gene is left open where the match is weak. A row's size may be missing; if present it is once, few, many or a size class.

D gene: TRBD1; CDR3 length: 19; J gene: TRBJ2-7; clone size: NA; V gene: TRBV28; CDR3 DNA: TGTGCCAGCAGTTTCCCCCCCGACGACAGGGTAGGGCTTTCCTACGAGCAGTACTTC; CDR3 protein: CASSFPPDDRVGLSYEQYF
D gene: NA; CDR3 length: 14; J gene: TRBJ1-5; clone size: NA; V gene: TRBV9; CDR3 DNA: TGTGCCAGCAGCGTTTCAGGTAGCAATCAGCCCCAGCATTTT; CDR3 protein: CASSVSGSNQPQHF
D gene: NA; CDR3 length: 13; J gene: TRBJ1-5; clone size: few; V gene: TRBV27; CDR3 DNA: TGTGCCAGTCAAACGGGGAGCAATCAGCCCCAGCATTTT; CDR3 protein: CASQTGSNQPQHF
D gene: NA; CDR3 length: 13; J gene: TRBJ1-5; clone size: NA; V gene: TRBV2; CDR3 DNA: TGTGCCAGCAGTCGGGGGGGTAGTCAGCCCCAGCATTTT; CDR3 protein: CASSRGGSQPQHF
D gene: NA; CDR3 length: 14; J gene: TRBJ2-7; clone size: NA; V gene: TRBV5-1; CDR3 DNA: TGCGCCAGCAGCTTGGGAAGCGGATCCTACGAGCAGTACTTC; CDR3 protein: CASSLGSGSYEQYF
D gene: NA; CDR3 length: 13; J gene: TRBJ2-3; clone size: NA; V gene: TRBV27; CDR3 DNA: TGTGCCAGCAGTTGGGCAATTACAGATACGCAGTATTTT; CDR3 protein: CASSWAITDTQYF
D gene: NA; CDR3 length: 16; J gene: TRBJ1-2; clone size: once; V gene: TRBV9; CDR3 DNA: TGTGCCAGCAGCGTAGCCCCCGAGAGGGCGAACTATGGCTACACCTTC; CDR3 protein: CASSVAPERANYGYTF
D gene: TRBD1; CDR3 length: 16; J gene: TRBJ1-1; clone size: NA; V gene: TRBV4-2; CDR3 DNA: TGTGCCAGCAGCCAGGATACAGGGGTAGGGGCCACTGAAGCTTTCTTT; CDR3 protein: CASSQDTGVGATEAFF
D gene: NA; CDR3 length: 14; J gene: TRBJ1-5; clone size: NA; V gene: TRBV7-9; CDR3 DNA: TGTGCCAGCAGCTTAGGAGGTATCAATCAGCCCCAGCATTTT; CDR3 protein: CASSLGGINQPQHF
D gene: NA; CDR3 length: 12; J gene: TRBJ2-5; clone size: NA; V gene: TRBV25-1; CDR3 DNA: TGTGCCAGCAGTCCCGGGGGAGAGACCCAGTACTTC; CDR3 protein: CASSPGGETQYF
D gene: TRBD1; CDR3 length: 13; J gene: TRBJ2-5; clone size: NA; V gene: TRBV29-1; CDR3 DNA: TGCAGCGTTGGGGACAGGGTGGAAGAGACCCAGTACTTC; CDR3 protein: CSVGDRVEETQYF
D gene: NA; CDR3 length: 15; J gene: TRBJ1-3; clone size: NA; V gene: TRBV7-9; CDR3 DNA: TGTGCCAGCAGCTTCGGCAGGGAGGTTGGAAACACCATATATTTT; CDR3 protein: CASSFGREVGNTIYF
D gene: TRBD2; CDR3 length: 17; J gene: TRBJ2-3; clone size: NA; V gene: TRBV5-4; CDR3 DNA: TGTGCCAGCAGCTTAAAACTAAGCGGGGGCTTCACAGATACGCAGTATTTT; CDR3 protein: CASSLKLSGGFTDTQYF
D gene: NA; CDR3 length: 16; J gene: TRBJ2-2; clone size: NA; V gene: TRBV4-1; CDR3 DNA: TGCGCCAGCAGCCAGGTCCACAGGGACCTCACCGGGGAGCTGTTTTTT; CDR3 protein: CASSQVHRDLTGELFF
D gene: NA; CDR3 length: 13; J gene: TRBJ2-3; clone size: NA; V gene: TRBV7-3; CDR3 DNA: TGTGCCAGCAGCTTCTTGAGCACAGATACGCAGTATTTT; CDR3 protein: CASSFLSTDTQYF
D gene: TRBD1; CDR3 length: 15; J gene: TRBJ2-5; clone size: once; V gene: TRBV9; CDR3 DNA: TGTGCCAGCAGCATCCGGGACAGGGCTTCAGAGACCCAGTACTTC; CDR3 protein: CASSIRDRASETQYF
D gene: TRBD2; CDR3 length: 16; J gene: TRBJ2-1; clone size: NA; V gene: TRBV13; CDR3 DNA: TGTGCCAGCAGCCCCACTTTAGCGGGGGGGGGCGATGAGCAGTTCTTC; CDR3 protein: CASSPTLAGGGDEQFF
D gene: TRBD2; CDR3 length: 16; J gene: TRBJ2-7; clone size: few; V gene: TRBV4-2; CDR3 DNA: TGTGCCAGCAGCCAAGATGGGGCTAGCGGTTCCTACGAGCAGTACTTC; CDR3 protein: CASSQDGASGSYEQYF
D gene: TRBD1; CDR3 length: 14; J gene: TRBJ1-5; clone size: NA; V gene: TRBV29-1; CDR3 DNA: TGCAGCGTTAGACCGGGACAGGGAGATCAGCCCCAGCATTTT; CDR3 protein: CSVRPGQGDQPQHF
D gene: NA; CDR3 length: 15; J gene: TRBJ1-4; clone size: NA; V gene: TRBV4-3; CDR3 DNA: TGCGCCAGCAGCCAAGTCAGGGCAACTAATGAAAAACTGTTTTTT; CDR3 protein: CASSQVRATNEKLFF
D gene: NA; CDR3 length: 12; J gene: TRBJ1-1; clone size: NA; V gene: TRBV13; CDR3 DNA: TGTGCCAGCAGCCCGTCGGGGGCTGAAGCTTTCTTT; CDR3 protein: CASSPSGAEAFF
D gene: NA; CDR3 length: 13; J gene: TRBJ2-1; clone size: NA; V gene: TRBV19; CDR3 DNA: TGTGCCAGTAGTATGGGACTGTACAATGAGCAGTTCTTC; CDR3 protein: CASSMGLYNEQFF
D gene: TRBD2; CDR3 length: 15; J gene: TRBJ2-5; clone size: NA; V gene: TRBV4-1; CDR3 DNA: TGCGCCAGCAGTCTTGTACCGGGACTAAGGGAGACCCAGTACTTC; CDR3 protein: CASSLVPGLRETQYF
D gene: TRBD1; CDR3 length: 15; J gene: TRBJ1-1; clone size: NA; V gene: TRBV19; CDR3 DNA: TGTGCCAGTAGTCCGGGACAGCTCATGAACACTGAAGCTTTCTTT; CDR3 protein: CASSPGQLMNTEAFF
D gene: NA; CDR3 length: 15; J gene: TRBJ1-2; clone size: once; V gene: TRBV25-1; CDR3 DNA: TGTGCCAGCAGTGAATCGGGAGGACATCCAGGGAGCTACACCTTC; CDR3 protein: CASSESGGHPGSYTF
D gene: TRBD2; CDR3 length: 14; J gene: TRBJ2-7; clone size: NA; V gene: TRBV28; CDR3 DNA: TGTGCCAGCAGCTTACTAGCGGGAGACCACGAGCAGTACTTC; CDR3 protein: CASSLLAGDHEQYF